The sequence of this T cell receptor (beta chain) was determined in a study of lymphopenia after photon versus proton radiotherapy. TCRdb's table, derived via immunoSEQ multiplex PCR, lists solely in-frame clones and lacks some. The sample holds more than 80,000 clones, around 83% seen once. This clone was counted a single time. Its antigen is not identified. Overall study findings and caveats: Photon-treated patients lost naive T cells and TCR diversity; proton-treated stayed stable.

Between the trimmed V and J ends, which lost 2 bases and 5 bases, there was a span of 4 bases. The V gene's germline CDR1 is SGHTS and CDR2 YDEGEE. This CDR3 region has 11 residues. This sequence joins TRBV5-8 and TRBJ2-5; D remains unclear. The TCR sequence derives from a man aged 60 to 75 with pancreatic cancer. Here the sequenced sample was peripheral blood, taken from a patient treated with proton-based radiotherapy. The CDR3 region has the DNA TGTGCCAGCAGCTTTTCGGAGACCCAGTACTTC. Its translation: CASSFSETQYF. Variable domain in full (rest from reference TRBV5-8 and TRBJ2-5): EAGVTQSPTHLIKTRGQQATLRCSPISGHTSVYWYQQALGLGLQFLLWYDEGEERNRGNFPPRFSGRQFPNYSSELNVNALELEDSALYLCASSFSETQYFGPGTRLLVL.